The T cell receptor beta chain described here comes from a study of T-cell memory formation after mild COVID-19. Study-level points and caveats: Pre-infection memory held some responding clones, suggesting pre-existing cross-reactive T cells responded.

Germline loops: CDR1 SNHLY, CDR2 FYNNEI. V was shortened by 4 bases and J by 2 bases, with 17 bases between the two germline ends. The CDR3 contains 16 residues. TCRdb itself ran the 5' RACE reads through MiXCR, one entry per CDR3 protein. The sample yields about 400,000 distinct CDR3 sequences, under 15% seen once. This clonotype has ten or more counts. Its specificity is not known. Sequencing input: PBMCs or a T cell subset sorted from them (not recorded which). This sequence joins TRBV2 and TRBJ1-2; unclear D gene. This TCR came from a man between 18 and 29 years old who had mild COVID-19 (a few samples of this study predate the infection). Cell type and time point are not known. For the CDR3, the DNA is TGTGCCAGCAGTGGAGGTTTAGGTATAACAAACTATGGCTACACCTTC. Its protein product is CASSGGLGITNYGYTF.